A selection of T cell receptor beta chains follows, all from one sample in a study of blood T cell repertoires in COVID-19. Here immunoSEQ multiplex PCR was the method, and the copy in TCRdb shows in-frame clones only, minus some. Here the sample spans some 400,000 clones, approximately 80% being singletons. The specimen sequenced was peripheral blood. Receptors were obtained from a human donor with acute or convalescent COVID-19. The donor label of this sample is uncertain. The CDR3 runs from the conserved cysteine through the conserved F or W.

TRBV7-2 | CASSLRGGQVNEKLFF
TRBV16 | CASSHSRDRGYYGYTF
TRBV7-2 | CASSLGRNYGGYTF
TRBV5-4 | CASSRGLAGARTDTQYF
TRBV6-6 | CASSYGQGGNTEAFF
TRBV14 | CASSQASRLAGRDPPDEQFF
TRBV7-7 | CASSLDRGDTQYF
TRBV6-5 | CASIVGQGYPGELFF
TRBV2 | CASSPGTTPSNQPQHF
TRBV4-2 | CASSQDGEYGYTF
TRBV15 | CATSRERAYNEQFF
TRBV28 | CASSFRPGQGPYGYTF
TRBV7-9 | CASSYTATEAFF
TRBV7-9 | CASSLRSGEQYF
TRBV6-5 | CATWTGRMNTEAFF
TRBV7-9 | CASSLARQGSKDGYTF
TRBV30 | CAWSKTGRAWIPNQFF
TRBV19 | CASSSQAGTGSFTDTQYF
TRBV5-1 | CASSAGQAGQETQYF
TRBV24-1 | CAKSGEAANLPFGYTF
TRBV4-2 | CASSQDIGLDYGYTF
TRBV5-6 | CASSLRTGLTDTQYF
TRBV3-1/TRBV3-2 | CASSHRQGGQANYGYTF
TRBV9 | CASSLQGWETQYF
TRBV13 | CASSSGAGTGNNSPLHF
TRBV2 | CASSFGTASEAFF
TRBV28 | CASSLSGAYNQPQHF
TRBV28 | CASRLGPGNSPLHF
TRBV2 | CASTTQTSSGNTIYF
TRBV5-4 | CASSLVPLPYNEQFF
TRBV30 | CAWTGWVDTGELFF
TRBV7-2 | CASSLVSTSSYEQYF
TRBV28 | CASSPLQGYTQYF
TRBV5-1 | CASSKGRTAEAFF
TRBV27 | CASSTWGADTQYF
TRBV2 | CASSDSATQYF
TRBV19 | CASSPAGREGYTF
TRBV28 | CASSMGAQGNTIYF
TRBV6-5 | CASNPDRGRYIQYF
TRBV18 | CASSGQGSNQPQHF
TRBV2 | CASRRDRGLNEQFF
TRBV7-9 | CASSLALGTGGGGNEQFF